This TCR beta chain is drawn from a study of cytomegalovirus exposure and HLA in healthy donors (dated by TCRdb to about 2017). Study-level background: In an earlier analysis of several hundred of the donors, 276 Gb of sequence data and 120 million or so unique TCR beta sequences from 150 million to 200 million T cells were reported. An early release that covered about 600 HLA-typed donors contained around 300 gigabases of sequencing data and 75 million to 100 million unique TCR sequences. Among the roughly 390 genotyped donors, more than 70% belonged to the genetic ancestry cluster associated with self-reported Caucasian donors. The study aimed to test whether cataloging public T cell receptors could reveal signatures of past pathogen exposure. The study used immunosequencing to profile the T cell repertoires of some 600 subjects and linked those repertoires to cytomegalovirus serostatus. A separate validation cohort of 100 to 150 different subjects was used in addition to the 666-subject first cohort. To predict cytomegalovirus infection status, the study brought together high-throughput TCR immunosequencing, statistical association of individual TCRs with disease status, and machine learning. A later analysis re-analyzed previously published TCR beta repertoires from roughly 600 donors and added high-resolution HLA genotyping to study TCR occurrence patterns. Rather than drawing on any new phenotypic data, the later analysis identified candidate immune exposures from TCR beta sequences and the way those sequences occurred across donors. An earlier analysis of around 540 of the donors applied high-throughput TCR beta sequencing to assess whether each TCR beta V gene segment acted as functional or pseudogenic. Donor age, sex, ethnicity and CMV serostatus were compiled alongside the repertoire data. A later genetic analysis used genome-wide SNP genotypes for about 60% of the 666 donors, treating that subset as a discovery cohort. All discovery cohort repertoires had been generated on a single sequencing platform. HLA typing covered class I and class II loci at four-digit resolution. Typing coverage varied by locus: about 629-630 donors for A, B, C, DRB1 and DQB1; about 520 for DQA1; approximately 570 for DPA1; around 490 for DPB1. Because of strong linkage in the cohort, five DR-DQ haplotypes were treated as single units for association and clustering. Among several hundred genotyped donors of the cohort, an average of about 220,000 unique TCR beta nucleotide sequences was sequenced per donor, of which roughly 18% were non-productive. Results the study describes overall, beyond this receptor: A later genetic analysis reported fewer N-insertions in productive TCRs among donors in an Asian-associated ancestry cluster than the approximately 700-donor mean. In a later analysis, HLA-associated TCR beta chains showed more clonal expansion and lower generation probabilities than non-associated chains that were equally common. The authors suggested that the approach could potentially be extended to other disease states and immunological phenotypes. A later genetic analysis associated a missense DCLRE1C variant with V-gene and J-gene trimming of TCR beta chains, and an independent cohort replicated the association. Because HLA typing was unavailable for some donors at each locus, only the typed subset was used in association tests. Roughly uniform sequencing depth across donors was assumed in presence/absence analyses, although this assumption may not hold. In an earlier analysis of around 500 of the donors, most TCR beta V segments appeared in productive rearrangements about 87% or about 30% of the time, broadly matching IMGT annotations. Most TCR sequences were seen in very few donors, while some public TCRs were found in many individuals. This cohort had only TCR beta chains sequenced, and the lack of alpha or paired-chain data limited which features could be detected. A cluster of highly shared sequence variants was judged likely to be a technical artifact of the sequencing pipeline. The classifier was reported to diagnose cytomegalovirus status with high specificity and sensitivity in both the original cohort and the validation cohort. A few of the identified cytomegalovirus-associated TCR beta chains were confirmed in vitro to be specific for cytomegalovirus antigens. Assigning TCR associations to individual alleles was difficult when HLA alleles, especially DR and DQ, strongly co-occurred. Linkage disequilibrium might explain the correlated functional status among segregating V segments, but an unknown experimental factor could not be excluded. A further reported finding was that TCR beta sequences accurately predicted the HLA-A and HLA-B alleles for most subjects in the first cohort. In a later analysis, TCR association rates were found to vary across HLA loci, with the most associated TCRs seen for DRB1 alleles and the fewest for HLA-C alleles. In the study, approximately 160 TCR beta chains were listed as associated with cytomegalovirus. According to a later analysis, parvovirus B19, influenza, CMV and Epstein-Barr virus appeared linked to several top co-occurrence clusters. A later analysis associated some 17,000 TCR beta sequences with specific HLA alleles at a false discovery rate of 0.05. A later analysis found that most CMV-associated TCR beta chains appeared HLA-restricted, with HLA associations seemingly driven largely by CMV exposure. The earlier analysis of approximately 560 of the donors excluded fewer than 20 rarely observed V segments, including chromosome 9 orphons, because counts were too low. The only immune exposure information available for the cohort was CMV serostatus.

The cohort comprised approximately 700 healthy bone marrow donors. At the time of sampling, all cohort members were nominally healthy, though unrecorded immune exposures were likely present. The donor tested CMV seropositive and was one of the 289 seropositive cohort members. A peripheral blood sample was collected from each donor, and TCR beta sequencing was performed on peripheral blood mononuclear cells. The Qiagen DNeasy Blood Extraction Kit was used to extract genomic DNA from the blood cell samples. Library method: the immunoSEQ multiplex PCR assay. For the multiplex PCR, a mixture combining 60 forward primers for TCR Vbeta segments and 13 reverse primers for TCR Jbeta segments was used. The CDR3 region of rearranged TCR beta genes was amplified from genomic DNA by a multiplex PCR assay. Amplified TCR beta libraries were sequenced as 87-base-pair reads on the Illumina HiSeq System. As for how the authors treated the data: In a later analysis, tens of millions of unique TCR beta chains were counted across the roughly 670 repertoires, and roughly 11 million of these chains were shared by at least two donors. A nearest-neighbor algorithm error-corrected the raw reads and collapsed the reads into unique sequences, merging closely related sequences to remove PCR and sequencing errors. CDR3 sequences were aligned to IMGT reference sequences to assign V, D and J gene segments. Each retained sequence needed at least a six-nucleotide match to both a V gene segment and a J gene segment. Rearrangements were classified as productive when the CDR3 lacked stop codons and remained in frame with V and J, and all other rearrangements were classified as non-productive. CDR3 was defined according to IMGT convention as the region running from the second conserved V-encoded cysteine to the conserved J-encoded phenylalanine. In an earlier analysis of around 540 of the donors, sequences lacking an unambiguous match to a single V gene segment were excluded. In an earlier analysis of approximately 590 of the donors, V segments were called functional above 56.7% productive rearrangements and were called segregating when the between-donor standard deviation exceeded 5%. To diagnose cytomegalovirus status from the catalog of TCR beta chain sequences, a statistical classification framework was built. A later analysis assigned V and J genes by comparing TCR nucleotide sequences with IMGT/GENE-DB human TR gene sequences. The TCRdist pipeline was used in a later analysis to assign CDR3 sequences and most-parsimonious VDJ recombination scenarios. In a later analysis, each TCR beta chain was defined by its CDR3 amino acid sequence together with its V-gene family, and reads lacking a unique V-gene family were excluded. As a way to deal with suspected cross-contamination and a sequencing artifact, a later analysis dropped 450 to 700 nucleotide sequences that were highly shared and had low generation probability. In a later analysis, a clonal expansion index was calculated for each public chain from normalized within-repertoire ranks of inferred template counts. Generation probabilities in a later analysis came from a VDJ recombination model fitted to out-of-frame rearrangements, and those results were checked against IGoR. Hypergeometric tests were used in a later analysis to score TCR-TCR, TCR-HLA and TCR-CMV co-occurrence, with a repertoire-size bias correction applied to the TCR pairs. A later analysis estimated false discovery rates by permuting HLA or CMV assignments 20 times. In a later analysis, co-occurring TCRs were grouped with DBSCAN, and TCRdist sequence similarity was added when clustering was performed within HLA-allele-positive subsets. Repertoires with fewer than 30,000 or more than 120,000 public chains were left out of co-occurrence clustering, as were five repertoires with anomalous nucleotide sharing. This is the immuneACCESS table as TCRdb keeps it, with only in-frame sequences that have V and J called. A part of the clones is gone; compared with another copy, unresolved V genes explain less than half, and the rest is unexplained. The V and J calls and clone size are taken from that table; D and trimming were inferred from the DNA. In all, the sample holds under 200,000 clones, and around 83% of those were seen once. The ten largest clones capture roughly 6.7% of the sample.

Concerning this clone: It lacks a known antigen. Qualities for individual bases were not recorded, and no much larger clone is one base off.

What was sequenced was PBMCs. This clonotype originated in a man aged 45-60 years in good health and CMV-seropositive.

The nucleotide sequence is given as TGTGCCAGCAGTTTGTTACGAGGCGGGCTGAGCGAGCAGTACTTC. This translates into CASSLLRGGLSEQYF. The chain joins TRBV27 to TRBJ2-7; TRBD2 is a weak D gene call, 5 bases matching. The CDR3 starts with the cysteine, ends with the phenylalanine, and has 15 residues. Just CDR3 DNA is preserved here, 45 bases in frame from base 1. V is reduced by 3 bases and J by 6 bases, leaving a spacing of 18 bases between them. From a lookup of the germline V gene (reference sequence), CDR1 and CDR2 are MNHEY and SMNVEV.